Listed below are T cell receptor beta chains from one sample, sequenced in a study of neoadjuvant anti-PD-1 for oral cavity cancer. Only in-frame clones appear in the TCRdb table, and some are missing; sequencing was by immunoSEQ multiplex PCR. The sample carries several thousand clones, 60% to 75% recorded once. Sequencing was performed on tumor tissue, taken before nivolumab (anti-PD-1) treatment. These receptors all come from a person between 35 and 79 years old with oral cavity squamous cell carcinoma. Each CDR3 is given with its conserved first and last residue. Clone size is not always given. Where it is, it says once, few, many or a class for expanded clones.

V gene,CDR3 length,J gene,clone size,CDR3 protein
TRBV5-1,15,TRBJ2-4,.,CASSLVGPAKNIQYF
TRBV6-4,16,TRBJ2-6,.,CASSPDRNSGANVLTF
TRBV6-1,14,TRBJ1-1,.,CASSEASVNTEAFF
TRBV20-1,11,TRBJ2-1,.,CSAYEDNEQFF
TRBV5-6,14,TRBJ2-3,.,CASSLGRSTDTQYF
TRBV6-1,12,TRBJ1-1,.,CASNSLLLPAFF
TRBV15,15,TRBJ1-2,few,CATSRIGRGNYGYTF
TRBV5-5,16,TRBJ2-2,.,CASSNRDGGYTGELFF
TRBV28,14,TRBJ2-5,.,CASSLSGNWRTQYF
TRBV10-2,13,TRBJ2-7,.,CASSDGTVHEQYF
TRBV5-1,14,TRBJ1-1,.,CASSFVSTNTEAFF
TRBV5-4,15,TRBJ1-1,few,CASSLGVDQNTEAFF
TRBV30,14,TRBJ1-4,.,CASKEATTNEKLFF
TRBV28,12,TRBJ2-7,.,CASKTGRDEQYF
TRBV12-5,13,TRBJ2-7,.,CASGLVQSGEQYF
TRBV29-1,14,TRBJ2-1,.,CSVDRRSSYNEQFF
TRBV6-5,16,TRBJ2-3,.,CASSYYPSGSYDTQYF
TRBV27,14,TRBJ2-6,.,CASTPVGGANVLTF
TRBV21-1,17,TRBJ1-1,.,CASSSPNNAASHTEAFF
TRBV13,11,TRBJ1-1,few,CASSLGAQAFF
TRBV18,13,TRBJ2-3,.,CASNPYPTDTQYF
TRBV6-1,14,TRBJ2-1,few,CASSGTSGGNEQFF
TRBV30,15,TRBJ2-1,.,CAWGNGLAGGYEQFF
TRBV19,17,TRBJ2-3,once,CASSPVGSLSWLDTQYF
TRBV19,15,TRBJ1-4,.,CASSPRRATNEKLFF
TRBV10-3,13,TRBJ2-5,.,CAISGTHQETQYF
TRBV5-4,18,TRBJ2-2,.,CASSHSGVAGANTGELFF
TRBV5-4,14,TRBJ2-5,.,CASSMDRYQETQYF
TRBV27,13,TRBJ1-1,.,CASSWGGNTEAFF
TRBV7-9,15,TRBJ1-4,.,CASSLQGSANEKLFF
TRBV11-2,15,TRBJ2-2,few,CASSLVFSPAGELFF
TRBV28,12,TRBJ1-5,few,CASIGGNQPQHF
TRBV19,16,TRBJ2-3,.,CASSPRGGYSTDTQYF
TRBV19,13,TRBJ1-2,few,CASSIGRYYGYTF
TRBV6-1,16,TRBJ2-5,.,CASSEAPGGSQETQYF
TRBV19,14,TRBJ2-1,few,CASSIAGLGGEQFF
TRBV28,15,TRBJ2-5,.,CASTVLGRASETQYF
TRBV18,12,TRBJ2-7,.,CASSRDGYEQYF
TRBV11-2,16,TRBJ1-1,.,CASSSWTVRMNTEAFF
TRBV27,15,TRBJ1-5,.,CASSLNGQGNQPQHF
TRBV27,13,TRBJ1-4,.,CASSLGQAGKLFF
TRBV10-3,12,TRBJ2-7,.,CAISEGPGEQYF
TRBV7-3,15,TRBJ2-1,.,CASSLEAGAHNEQFF
TRBV5-6,14,TRBJ2-5,.,CASSLAGVRETQYF
TRBV27,13,TRBJ2-2,few,CASSFLAGDGLFF
TRBV7-8,13,TRBJ1-2,.,CASSSTANYGYTF
TRBV11-1,13,TRBJ2-7,.,CASGQGFSYEQYF
TRBV5-1,14,TRBJ2-5,.,CASSLRDTKETQYF
TRBV28,14,TRBJ2-7,.,CASRSEAGTYEQYF
TRBV29-1,13,TRBJ1-2,.,CSSEGASNYGYTF
TRBV5-1,16,TRBJ2-2,once,CASSLTSGSGTGELFF
TRBV5-1,14,TRBJ2-2,few,CASSLDLNTGELFF
TRBV19,15,TRBJ1-1,.,CASSILGSGNTEAFF
TRBV6-4,15,TRBJ1-2,.,CASRLQGEGAYGYTF
TRBV5-8,15,TRBJ2-5,.,CASSLGQGARETQYF
TRBV11-2,16,TRBJ2-1,once,CASRHTTSGRPHEQFF
TRBV6-5,11,TRBJ1-4,once,CASRGGRKLFF
TRBV6-1,13,TRBJ1-1,once,CASSGWMNTEAFF
TRBV5-5,15,TRBJ1-1,.,CASSFSLGQNTEAFF
TRBV7-9,12,TRBJ1-2,.,CASSLAGQGYTF